What follows are 27 T cell receptor beta chains derived from one specimen sequenced in a study of T cells after posttransplantation cyclophosphamide. A marrow graft followed busulfan-fludarabine conditioning, with cyclophosphamide on days +3 and +4. Some clones are missing from TCRdb's copy, which holds only in-frame ones; the method was immunoSEQ multiplex PCR. This sample has around 10,000 clones, each found more than once. Source: PBMCs, taken after allogeneic stem cell transplant with posttransplant cyclophosphamide. The receptors come from a female patient aged 40 to 55 who received an allogeneic stem cell transplant from a related donor, was CMV-positive, and had no GVHD. The graft donor may have given rise to some T cells.

There are many counts of this clone. This chain connects TRBV2 to TRBJ2-4, with 9 positions matching TRBD2. Losses at the gene ends were 5 bases for V and 1 base for J; bases not matched to a gene: 9. The length of the CDR3 is 17 residues. The V gene's germline CDR1 is SNHLY and CDR2 FYNNEI. The CDR3, as DNA: TGTGCCAGCAGTACCTTTCGCGGGGGGGCCGCCAAAAACATTCAGTACTTC. Amino acid sequence: CASSTFRGGAAKNIQYF.

This clone came up many times. The chain employs TRBV28 and TRBJ1-2; D possibly corresponds to TRBD1 (6 bases). The germline CDR1 and CDR2 sequences are MDHEN and SYDVKM. The length of the CDR3 is 15 residues. Between the trimmed V and J ends, which lost 4 bases and 8 bases, there was a span of 20 bases. This chain's CDR3 is CASSSLLTGLGGYTF. CDR3 DNA: TGTGCCAGCAGTTCGCTTTTGACAGGTCTGGGGGGCTACACCTTC.

This clone occurred many times. The chain links TRBV24-1 to TRBJ2-1, with D unresolved. Germline loops: CDR1 KGHDR, CDR2 SFDVKD. The CDR3 is 15 amino acids. Trimming took 3 bases from V and 3 from J, leaving 11 bases between them. The CDR3, as DNA: TGTGCCACCAGTGATCCTATAGATAACTACAATGAGCAGTTCTTC. This gives the protein CATSDPIDNYNEQFF.

This clone was seen repeatedly, ten times or more. The chain combines TRBV9 with TRBJ2-4; weak D call: TRBD2 (6 bases). Trimming removed 7 bases at V and 6 bases at J, with 11 bases between. There are 12 residues in the CDR3. CDR1 and CDR2 (germline): SGDLS, YYNGEE. The DNA for the CDR3 is TGTGCCAGCTACGGAGGGGTAAACATTCAGTACTTC. Translating gives CASYGGVNIQYF.

At least ten counts were recorded for this clone. This chain joins TRBV4-2 and TRBJ1-6, with 8 nucleotides matching TRBD1. Germline lookup yields CDR1 LGHNA and CDR2 YNFKEQ. The CDR3 covers 19 residues. V lost 0 bases to trimming and J lost 9 bases; unmatched junction nucleotides: 16. The CDR3 DNA reads as TGTGCCAGCAGCCAAGATAGGGGCAGGGGGCCAGATGGGATTTCACCCCTCCACTTT. This codes for CASSQDRGRGPDGISPLHF.

This clone appeared many times. This chain uses TRBV7-9 with TRBJ2-3; 11 nucleotides line up with TRBD2. This CDR3 has 18 residues. Germline CDR1 SEHNR, CDR2 FQNEAQ (reference sequence). Trimming at V came to 5 bases and at J to 0 bases, leaving 10 bases not matched to a gene. The CDR3 reads CASSPVLAGGLSTDTQYF. The CDR3 region has the DNA TGTGCCAGCAGCCCGGTTCTAGCGGGGGGACTTAGCACAGATACGCAGTATTTT.

Many counts were recorded for this clone. The rearrangement links TRBV6-2 or TRBV6-3 to TRBJ2-7, with 12 bases matching TRBD1. The CDR3 spans 13 residues. Germline V gene sequence: CDR1 MNHEY, CDR2 SVGEGT. J lost 7 bases, V lost 8 bases, and 6 bases had no gene match. CDR3 protein: CASGDRGHVEQYF. The CDR3 bases are TGTGCCAGCGGGGACAGGGGGCACGTGGAGCAGTACTTC.

This clone has at least ten counts. The CDR3 bases are TGTGCCACCAGTGAGGAAAGGGGCACAGATACGCAGTATTTT. Translation: CATSEERGTDTQYF. The rearrangement uses TRBV24-1 and TRBJ2-3; the D is unclear. The V gene's germline CDR1 is KGHDR and CDR2 SFDVKD. Trimming removed 4 bases from V and 1 base from J, with 8 bases in between. The CDR3 has 14 residues.

This clone was counted only a few times. This sequence joins TRBV12-3 or TRBV12-4 and TRBJ2-2; 8 bases line up with TRBD2. This CDR3 contains 16 residues. J lost 6 bases, V lost 0 bases, and 6 bases had no gene match. The CDR3 bases are TGTGCCAGCAGTTTAGCAGCGGGGGCGGGGGCCGGGGAGCTGTTTTTT. The encoded protein is CASSLAAGAGAGELFF.

There are many counts of this clone. The sample contains more than one DNA sequence encoding this CDR3. V usage is TRBV9 and J usage is TRBJ2-7; a possible D gene is TRBD1 (5 bases). The CDR3 totals 15 residues. CDR1 is SGDLS, CDR2 YYNGEE, per germline. The CDR3 protein is CAIFFKQETAYEQYF. The CDR3 coding sequence is TGTGCTATTTTTTTCAAACAGGAGACGGCATACGAGCAGTACTTC.

This clone was recorded many times. The chain joins TRBV12-3 or TRBV12-4 to TRBJ1-5, with 8 bases identical to TRBD1. The V segment lost 5 bases and the J segment 4 bases; nucleotides outside the gene matches: 4. The CDR3 loop spans 14 amino acids. CDR3 nucleotide sequence: TGTGCCAGCAGTAGGGACAGGCCTAATCAGCCCCAGCATTTT. Translating it yields CASSRDRPNQPQHF.

This clone has at least ten counts. The V gene is TRBV12-3 or TRBV12-4, the J gene TRBJ2-4; D may be TRBD1 (5 bases). The CDR3 length is 15 residues. Trimming left V 5 bases short and J 2 bases short, with 13 bases between. CDR3 bases: TGTGCCAGCAGTCCGACACAGGCGACCAAAAACATTCAGTACTTC. Protein sequence: CASSPTQATKNIQYF.

This clone was detected ten times or more. The gene calls are TRBV7-3 and TRBJ2-2; TRBD2 agrees at 9 bases. V shed 2 bases, J shed 0 bases, and the junction held 7 bases outside the gene matches. Germline-derived CDR1 and CDR2 are SGHTA and FQGTGA. The CDR3 covers 18 residues. CDR3 in DNA: TGTGCCAGCAGCTTATCCCGCGGGGGGGTTTCGAACACCGGGGAGCTGTTTTTT. Protein product: CASSLSRGGVSNTGELFF.

This clone was recorded many times. The chain uses TRBV6-5 and TRBJ1-2, with 7 bases that match TRBD1. This CDR3 has 13 residues. V was clipped by 5 bases and J by 4 bases; unmatched bases: 4. Germline V CDR1 and CDR2: MNHEY, SVGAGI. The DNA of the CDR3 is TGTGCCAGCAGTCCTACAGGGGTCTATGGCTACACCTTC. Its translation: CASSPTGVYGYTF.

This clone was seen at least ten times. CDR3 sequence: CASSLSGGVYNEQFF. Here the CDR3 DNA reads TGTGCCAGCAGCCTAAGCGGGGGGGTATACAATGAGCAGTTCTTC. The rearrangement joins TRBV5-4 to TRBJ2-1; 10 bases align to TRBD2. Germline lookup yields CDR1 SGHNT and CDR2 YYREEE (reference sequence). The V segment lost 4 bases and the J segment 4 bases; nucleotides outside the gene matches: 5. CDR3 size: 15 residues.

There are many counts of this clone. This rearrangement joins TRBV10-3 to TRBJ1-1, with D tentatively TRBD1 (5 bases). The CDR3 length is 13 residues. Germline V gene data show CDR1 as ENHRY and CDR2 as SYGVKD. The V and J ends lost 9 bases and 3 bases respectively, with 14 bases between them. The CDR3, as DNA: TGTGCCATTAAAGGGGTGGTCGACACTGAAGCTTTCTTT. This codes for CAIKGVVDTEAFF.

This clone was seen repeatedly, ten times or more. The J gene is TRBJ1-1, the V gene TRBV19; TRBD1 matches at 8 bases. The CDR3 is 17 residues long. Trimming took 6 bases from V and 2 from J; bases not matched to a gene: 14. Germline assignment: CDR1 LNHDA and CDR2 SQIVND (reference sequence). The DNA for the CDR3 is TGTGCCAGTAGGAGTTGGGGACAGGTCGGTGGAAACACTGAAGCTTTCTTT. Residues: CASRSWGQVGGNTEAFF.

At least ten counts were recorded for this clone. The chain carries TRBV7-2 and TRBJ2-4; D is unclear. In germline, CDR1 is SGHTA, CDR2 FQGNSA. The V and J ends lost 5 bases and 1 base respectively, with 12 bases between them. This CDR3 has 15 residues. CDR3 sequence: CASSKKGLAKNIQYF. Here the CDR3 DNA reads TGTGCCAGCAGCAAGAAAGGGTTGGCCAAAAACATTCAGTACTTC.

In its sample, this clone was seen many times. CDR3 region: CASSTTDSNQPQHF. The CDR3 nucleotides are TGTGCCAGTAGTACCACAGATAGCAATCAGCCCCAGCATTTT. The chain combines TRBV19 with TRBJ1-5; D is unresolved. Germline V gives CDR1 LNHDA, CDR2 SQIVND (reference sequence). CDR3 length: 14 amino acids. The V end lost 4 bases, the J end lost 0 bases, and 7 bases lay between the germline ends.

In this sample, this clone turned up many times. This chain links TRBV12-3 or TRBV12-4 with TRBJ2-1; 8 bases are a match to TRBD2. The trim removed 0 bases at V and 8 bases at J, leaving 6 bases unmatched. The CDR3 runs 15 residues. The CDR3 loop reads CASSLADAGGYEQFF. The CDR3 coding sequence is TGTGCCAGCAGTTTAGCCGATGCGGGGGGATATGAGCAGTTCTTC.

This clone was observed a handful of times. The V call is TRBV15, the J call TRBJ1-2; unclear D gene. Per the germline V gene, CDR1 is LNHNV and CDR2 is YYDKDF (reference sequence). V lost 0 bases and J lost 2, with 13 bases in between. The CDR3 contains 16 residues. For the CDR3, the DNA is TGTGCCACCAGCAGAGATCGCGGGGTGATCAACTATGGCTACACCTTC. It yields the protein CATSRDRGVINYGYTF.

This clone was seen at least ten times. The chain has TRBV28 and TRBJ1-6, with D possibly TRBD1 on 5 matching bases. The germline V gene encodes CDR1 MDHEN and CDR2 SYDVKM. V was clipped by 2 bases and J by 7 bases, with 15 bases between them. The CDR3 contains 16 residues. The CDR3 spells CASSLRGPGPNSPLHF. In nucleotides, the CDR3 is TGTGCCAGCAGTTTAAGGGGTCCGGGTCCCAATTCACCCCTCCACTTT.

This clone was seen at least ten times. V gene TRBV19 combines with J gene TRBJ1-1, with TRBD1 as a possible D gene (5 bases). This CDR3 is 14 amino acids long. CDR1 is LNHDA, CDR2 SQIVND, per germline (reference sequence). V dropped 5 bases and J dropped 4 bases, with 14 bases sitting between them. The CDR3 protein is CASSAQGSGTEAFF. CDR3 in DNA: TGTGCCAGTAGTGCTCAGGGATCGGGCACTGAAGCTTTCTTT.

At least ten counts were recorded for this clone. The chain combines TRBV4-3 with TRBJ1-3; a possible D gene is TRBD1 (5 bases). CDR1 LGHNA and CDR2 YSLEER come from the germline V gene. This CDR3 is 16 amino acids long. V was cut by 2 bases and J by 0 bases, with 11 bases left in between. DNA of the CDR3: TGCGCCAGCAGCCAATTCCAGGGCATCTCTGGAAACACCATATATTTT. Protein sequence: CASSQFQGISGNTIYF.

Ten or more counts support this clone. V usage is TRBV12-3 or TRBV12-4 and J usage is TRBJ1-5, with TRBD1 matching 9 bases. The CDR3 has 16 residues. The V and J ends lost 4 bases and 2 bases, in that order; junction bases with no gene match: 6. In DNA form, the CDR3 reads TGTGCCAGCAGTTCTAGGACAGGGGTAGGCAATCAGCCCCAGCATTTT. Its protein is CASSSRTGVGNQPQHF.

This clone was picked up many times. The chain uses TRBV7-9 and TRBJ2-7, with a possible D match to TRBD1 (5 bases). CDR3 size: 14 residues. The germline V gene encodes CDR1 SEHNR and CDR2 FQNEAQ (reference sequence). V lost 0 bases to trimming and J lost 0 bases, with 6 bases between them. The CDR3 sequence is CASSLADISYEQYF. CDR3 in DNA: TGTGCCAGCAGCTTAGCGGACATCTCCTACGAGCAGTACTTC.

This clone was counted many times. The V and J genes are TRBV7-8 and TRBJ2-1, with unresolved D. This CDR3 comprises 13 residues. V was clipped by 5 bases and J by 7 bases, with 12 bases between them. Germline V CDR1 and CDR2: SGHVS, FQNEAQ. The DNA of the CDR3 is TGTGCCAGCAGCCTGGGCCCGAGGAATGAGCAGTTCTTC. The encoded protein is CASSLGPRNEQFF.